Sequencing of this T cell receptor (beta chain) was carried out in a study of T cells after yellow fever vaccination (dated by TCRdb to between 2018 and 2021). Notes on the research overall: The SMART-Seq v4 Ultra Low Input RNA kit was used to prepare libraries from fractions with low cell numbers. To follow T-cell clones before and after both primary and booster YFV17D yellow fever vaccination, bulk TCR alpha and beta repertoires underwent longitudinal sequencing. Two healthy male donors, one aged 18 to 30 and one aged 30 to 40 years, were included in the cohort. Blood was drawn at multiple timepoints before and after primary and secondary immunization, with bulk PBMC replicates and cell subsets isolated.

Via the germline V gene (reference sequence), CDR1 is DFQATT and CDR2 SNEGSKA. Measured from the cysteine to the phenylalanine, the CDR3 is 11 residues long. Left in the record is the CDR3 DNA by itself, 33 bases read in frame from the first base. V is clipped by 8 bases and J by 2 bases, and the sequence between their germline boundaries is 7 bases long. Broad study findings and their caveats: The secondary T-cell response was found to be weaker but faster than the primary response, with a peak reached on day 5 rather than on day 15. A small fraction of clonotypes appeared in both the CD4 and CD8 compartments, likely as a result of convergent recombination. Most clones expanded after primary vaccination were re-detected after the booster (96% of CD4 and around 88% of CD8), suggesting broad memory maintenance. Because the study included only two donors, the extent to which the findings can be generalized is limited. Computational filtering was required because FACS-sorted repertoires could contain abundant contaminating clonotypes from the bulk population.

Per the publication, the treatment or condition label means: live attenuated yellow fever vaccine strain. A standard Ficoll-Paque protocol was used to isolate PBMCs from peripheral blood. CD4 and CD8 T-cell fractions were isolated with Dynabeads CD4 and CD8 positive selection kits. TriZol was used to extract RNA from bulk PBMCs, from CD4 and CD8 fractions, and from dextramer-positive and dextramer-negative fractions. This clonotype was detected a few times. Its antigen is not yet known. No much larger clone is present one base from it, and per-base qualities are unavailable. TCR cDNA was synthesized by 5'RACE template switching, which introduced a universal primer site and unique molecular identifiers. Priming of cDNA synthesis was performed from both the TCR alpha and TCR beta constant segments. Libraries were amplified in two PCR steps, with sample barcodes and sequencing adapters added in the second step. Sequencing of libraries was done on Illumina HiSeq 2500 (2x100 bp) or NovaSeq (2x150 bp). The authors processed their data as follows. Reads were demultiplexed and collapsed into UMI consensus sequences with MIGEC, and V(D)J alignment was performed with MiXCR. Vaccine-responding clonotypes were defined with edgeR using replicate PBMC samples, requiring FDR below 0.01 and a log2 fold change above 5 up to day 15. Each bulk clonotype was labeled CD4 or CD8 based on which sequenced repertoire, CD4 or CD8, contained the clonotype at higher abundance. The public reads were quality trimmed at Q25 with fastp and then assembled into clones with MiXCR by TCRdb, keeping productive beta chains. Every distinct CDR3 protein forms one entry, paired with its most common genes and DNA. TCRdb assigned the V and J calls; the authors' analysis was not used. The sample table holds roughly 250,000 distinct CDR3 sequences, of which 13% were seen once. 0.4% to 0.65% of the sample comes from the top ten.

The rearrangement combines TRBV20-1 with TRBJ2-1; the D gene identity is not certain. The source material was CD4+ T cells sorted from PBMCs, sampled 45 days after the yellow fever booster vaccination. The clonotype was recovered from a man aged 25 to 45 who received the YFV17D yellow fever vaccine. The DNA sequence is TGCAGTTCCCGGACCTACAATGAGCAGTTCTTC. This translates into CSSRTYNEQFF.